This T cell receptor (beta chain) originates from a study of T cells in Graves' hyperthyroidism and ophthalmopathy. CDR1 is LNHDA and CDR2 is SQIVND in the germline V gene (reference sequence). The ends lost 3 bases at V and 3 bases at J; junction bases unmatched: 0. The CDR3 consists of 14 residues. Amplification of TCR beta CDR3 regions used RNA as the template. HTBI primers were the set used in a first-round RT-PCR of the TCR CDR3. TCRdb re-derived calls from the multiplex PCR reads in MiXCR, one entry per CDR3 protein. The table has fewer than 750,000 distinct CDR3 sequences, roughly 14% seen once.

V and J are TRBV19 and TRBJ2-7; 12 positions match TRBD2. The source is a woman aged 45-65 years with Graves' ophthalmopathy. The source material was blood. The CDR3 reads CASSMGLAGYEQYF. CDR3 DNA: TGTGCCAGTAGTATGGGACTAGCGGGCTACGAGCAGTACTTC. The full variable domain, completed using reference TRBV19 and TRBJ2-7, is DGGITQSPKYLFRKEGQNVTLSCEQNLNHDAMYWYRQDPGQGLRLIYYSQIVNDFQKGDIAEGYSVSREKKESFPLTVTSAQKNPTAFYLCASSMGLAGYEQYFGPGTRLTVT.